This is a list of T cell receptor beta chains from one sample in a study of shared clonotypes between healthy human individuals. The protocol was immunoSEQ multiplex PCR, while the TCRdb copy is restricted to in-frame clones and leaves out a portion. The data show 2.3 million or so clones, 90% to 95% seen once. Sample: naive CD4+ T cells from PBMCs. These receptors were obtained from a man between 18 and 35 years old in good health. Some clones in this sample may be carry-over from other donors' samples. The CDR3 runs from the conserved cysteine through the conserved F or W. The D gene is left open where the match is weak. Some rows mark clone size as missing; the rest say once, few, many or name a class of expanded clone.

J gene	V gene	clone size	D gene	CDR3 DNA	CDR3 protein
TRBJ1-5	TRBV28	.	.	TGTGCCAGCGGGGGAGCGGCTCAGCCCCAGCATTTT	CASGGAAQPQHF
TRBJ2-1	TRBV18	.	TRBD1	TGTGCCAGCTCACGGGGACAGGGAGGAGAAAATGAGCAGTTCTTC	CASSRGQGGENEQFF
TRBJ1-1	TRBV28	.	TRBD1	TGTGCCAGCAGTTTATACGGGACAGGGCCGATGAACACTGAAGCTTTCTTT	CASSLYGTGPMNTEAFF
TRBJ2-3	TRBV25-1	.	TRBD2	TGTGCCAGCAGGTTAGCGGGGGGACGAGGAGATACGCAGTATTTT	CASRLAGGRGDTQYF
TRBJ2-7	TRBV4-1	.	.	TGCGCCAGCAGCCAAGTGGTTCGGGGGAGATCCTACGAGCAGTACTTC	CASSQVVRGRSYEQYF
TRBJ2-1	TRBV28	once	TRBD2	TGTGCCAGGGGTTCCGGGACTAGCGGGATTTCTACTGGTGAGCAGTTCTTC	CARGSGTSGISTGEQFF
TRBJ1-5	TRBV6-5	once	TRBD1	TGTGCCAGCAGTTACGGGCGGGACAGGGTACAGCCCCAGCATTTT	CASSYGRDRVQPQHF
TRBJ2-7	TRBV7-9	.	.	TGTGCCAGCAGCTTAGATCACAACCTCTACGAGCAGTACTTC	CASSLDHNLYEQYF
TRBJ1-5	TRBV4-1	.	.	TGCGCCAGCAGCCAGGGAAGGGGCTCGGGCCAGCCCCAGCATTTT	CASSQGRGSGQPQHF
TRBJ1-5	TRBV6-5	.	.	TGTGCCAGCCGGCAGGATGGCAATCAGCCCCAGCATTTT	CASRQDGNQPQHF
TRBJ1-3	TRBV5-4	.	.	TGTGCCAGCAGTTTTTTTGGGCCCTCTGGAAACACCATATATTTT	CASSFFGPSGNTIYF
TRBJ2-3	TRBV5-1	.	TRBD2	TGCGCCAGCAGCTTCCGGGGTAGCGGGAGCACAGATACGCAGTATTTT	CASSFRGSGSTDTQYF
TRBJ2-6	TRBV7-3	.	.	TGTGCCAGCAGCCCTACACCCGGTCCTCTGACTGGGGCCAACGTCCTGACTTTC	CASSPTPGPLTGANVLTF
TRBJ2-7	TRBV2	.	.	TGTGCCAGCAGTGATAGGCAGGGCATCTACGAGCAGTACTTC	CASSDRQGIYEQYF
TRBJ1-3	TRBV10-3	.	.	TGTGCCATCAAAACAGGGCTAAACTCTGGAAACACCATATATTTT	CAIKTGLNSGNTIYF
TRBJ2-7	TRBV21-1	once	.	TGTGCCAGCAGTTTAGAGGGAGGGCCTTCCTACGAGCAGTACTTC	CASSLEGGPSYEQYF
TRBJ2-2	TRBV6-6	.	.	TGTGCCAGCAGTCAAGAGGGCGGGACCGGGGAGCTGTTTTTT	CASSQEGGTGELFF
TRBJ1-4	TRBV30	.	TRBD1	TGTGCCTGGAGTCCCGGGACAGCTGATAATGAAAAACTGTTTTTT	CAWSPGTADNEKLFF
TRBJ2-1	TRBV6-7	.	.	TGTGCCAGCACCGCGGACGGGTGCTCCTACAATGAGCAGTTCTTC	CASTADGCSYNEQFF
TRBJ1-1	TRBV7-9	few	.	TGTGCCAGCAGCTTAGGAGGACAGAACACTGAAGCTTTCTTT	CASSLGGQNTEAFF
TRBJ2-7	TRBV11-2	few	.	TGTGCCAGCAGCAAGGGGACTTCGCTAGTCGAGCAGTACTTC	CASSKGTSLVEQYF
TRBJ2-3	TRBV5-5	.	.	TGTGCCAGCAGCTTGGATTTCGAAGTGGATACGCAGTATTTT	CASSLDFEVDTQYF
TRBJ2-7	TRBV5-1	.	TRBD2	TGCGCCAGCACCCAACTAGCGGGAGGGGCATACGAGCAGTACTTC	CASTQLAGGAYEQYF
TRBJ2-1	TRBV28	.	.	TGTGCCAGCATCGGGGGCGGGCTCGCGGGTGAGCAGTTCTTC	CASIGGGLAGEQFF
TRBJ2-1	TRBV5-1	.	TRBD2	TGCGCCAGCAGCTTGGGGATCCTAGCGGGAGCCAATGAGCAGTTCTTC	CASSLGILAGANEQFF
TRBJ2-1	TRBV6-1	.	TRBD2	TGTGCCAGTAGCGGGGGAAATGAGCAGTTCTTC	CASSGGNEQFF
TRBJ2-6	TRBV14	.	.	TGTGCCAGCAGCCAAAACTCTGGGGCCAACGTCCTGACTTTC	CASSQNSGANVLTF
TRBJ2-2	TRBV5-1	.	TRBD2	TGCGCCAGCAGCTTTTCTGCGGGAGTAGGCGGGGAGCTGTTTTTT	CASSFSAGVGGELFF
TRBJ1-1	TRBV19	.	TRBD1	TGTGCCAGTATAAAAAACCCGGGACAGGGCGTTGGCACTGAAGCTTTCTTT	CASIKNPGQGVGTEAFF
TRBJ1-1	TRBV5-1	.	TRBD1	TGCGCCAGCAGCTTGGAGGGGGCTTTAAGACGGAACACTGAAGCTTTCTTT	CASSLEGALRRNTEAFF
TRBJ1-2	TRBV10-3	.	.	TGTGCCATCAGTGAGTCGACTTCATCCGGTTATCTTGGCTACACCTTC	CAISESTSSGYLGYTF
TRBJ2-2	TRBV19	.	.	TGTGCCAGTAGTATAGTAAGTGGTAACACCGGGGAGCTGTTTTTT	CASSIVSGNTGELFF
TRBJ2-1	TRBV7-8	.	TRBD2	TGTGCCAGCAGCCGCATAGCGGGGGGGTGGGGAAATGAGCAGTTCTTC	CASSRIAGGWGNEQFF
TRBJ2-7	TRBV2	.	TRBD2	TGTGCCAGCAGTGGGGAGCGGGATTACGTCGAGCAGTACTTC	CASSGERDYVEQYF
TRBJ1-4	TRBV6-1	.	TRBD1	TGTGCCAGCATCCGAAGACAGGGCGCTAATGAAAAACTGTTTTTT	CASIRRQGANEKLFF
TRBJ2-7	TRBV15	.	.	TGTGCCACCTCCCAGGGTCCCTACGAGCAGTACTTC	CATSQGPYEQYF
TRBJ1-5	TRBV7-3	.	.	TGTGCCAGCAGCTTCATCGAACCCCAGCATTTT	CASSFIEPQHF
TRBJ2-3	TRBV7-2	once	.	TGTGCCAGCAGCCCAAACCACAGGGACTATAGAGATACGCAGTATTTT	CASSPNHRDYRDTQYF
TRBJ2-1	TRBV5-1	.	.	TGCGCCAGCAGCTTGGCCCTGGTGGGCAATGAGCAGTTCTTC	CASSLALVGNEQFF
TRBJ1-1	TRBV18	.	TRBD1	TGTGCCAGCTCAGCTTTCACCGGGACAGACTTGATGAACACTGAAGCTTTCTTT	CASSAFTGTDLMNTEAFF
TRBJ1-1	TRBV7-6	.	.	TGTGCCAGCAGCCCCCGGACGGGGGGGACTGAAGCTTTCTTT	CASSPRTGGTEAFF
TRBJ2-2	TRBV27	.	TRBD2	TGTGCCAGCAGGCTAGCGGGAGCGAACACCGGGGAGCTGTTTTTT	CASRLAGANTGELFF
TRBJ2-5	TRBV5-4	.	.	TGTGCCAGCAGCTTTAATTTGGGGGTACAGGGAGAGACCCAGTACTTC	CASSFNLGVQGETQYF
TRBJ1-2	TRBV28	.	TRBD1	TGTGCCAGCATCCCGACAGGGAGGTATGGCTACACCTTC	CASIPTGRYGYTF
TRBJ1-4	TRBV28	once	.	TGTGCCAGCTCACGGGGTAATGAAAAACTGTTTTTT	CASSRGNEKLFF
TRBJ2-3	TRBV5-5	.	TRBD1	TGTGCCAGCAGCTTTAGGGGGCCGGGGTTCGTGGATACGCAGTATTTT	CASSFRGPGFVDTQYF
TRBJ2-1	TRBV28	.	.	TGTGCCAGCAGTTTATGGCCGGAAGTGAATGAGCAGTTCTTC	CASSLWPEVNEQFF
TRBJ1-4	TRBV15	.	.	TGTGCCACCAGCAGAGTTGCCAGGGCGGATGAAAAACTGTTTTTT	CATSRVARADEKLFF
TRBJ2-5	TRBV4-3	.	.	TGCGCCAGCAGCCGCTCCCTGGGGGGTTCGAGGGAGACCCAGTACTTC	CASSRSLGGSRETQYF